Sequencing of this TCR beta chain was carried out in a study of T-cell reconstitution after alpha-beta-depleted transplantation in children. The table lists this clonotype with many counts. A library of TCRbeta sequences, prepared with unique molecular identifiers, was generated. A single record per CDR3 protein comes from TCRdb applying MiXCR to the PCR reads. The sample holds hundreds of thousands of distinct CDR3 sequences; roughly 15% are singletons and the top ten take around 0.96%. CDR3 size: 15 residues. Germline CDR1 and CDR2: SGHVS and FQNEAQ. With V trimmed by 3 bases and J by 0 bases, 1 base remained unmatched.

The origin of this receptor is a human donor who donated a stem cell graft to a child with acute myeloid leukemia. The J gene is TRBJ2-3, the V gene TRBV7-8, with 9 bases matching TRBD2. Source: PBMCs from the stem cell graft donor, taken from the stem cell graft. The CDR3 sequence is CASSLGLASTDTQYF. The CDR3 DNA is TGTGCCAGCAGCTTGGGACTAGCTAGCACAGATACGCAGTATTTT.